Listed below are T cell receptor beta chains from one sample, sequenced in a study of T cell responses to AZD1222 COVID-19 vaccine. TCRdb keeps only in-frame clones here, not all; method: immunoSEQ multiplex PCR. The table lists 120,000 or so clones, around 83% of them singletons, with over 25% in the top ten. The sample was peripheral blood, taken 28 days after the second AZD1222 dose. These receptors came from an adult who received the AZD1222 COVID-19 vaccine. Both conserved end residues are part of each CDR3. A D gene is named only where the DNA matches it firmly. Only some rows state a clone size, as once, few, many or a class for expanded clones.

D gene: TRBD1
J gene: TRBJ2-2
clone size: .
V gene: TRBV29-1
CDR3 DNA: TGCAGCGGGGGACAGGGGGCCGGGGAGCTGTTTTTT
CDR3 protein: CSGGQGAGELFF

D gene: TRBD1
J gene: TRBJ2-1
clone size: once
V gene: TRBV6-5
CDR3 DNA: TGTGCCAGCAGTCACAGGGCAGGGGGCCATGAGCAGTTCTTC
CDR3 protein: CASSHRAGGHEQFF

D gene: .
J gene: TRBJ2-7
clone size: .
V gene: TRBV7-9
CDR3 DNA: TGTGCCAGCAGCTTAGCAGGGGGGACCTACGAGCAGTACTTC
CDR3 protein: CASSLAGGTYEQYF

D gene: .
J gene: TRBJ1-4
clone size: .
V gene: TRBV4-1
CDR3 DNA: TGCGCCAGCAGCCCGACACTCAGGGTGGCCAATGAAAAACTGTTTTTT
CDR3 protein: CASSPTLRVANEKLFF

D gene: .
J gene: TRBJ2-3
clone size: .
V gene: TRBV5-1
CDR3 DNA: TGCGCCAGCAGCATGGACGACTTCACAGATACGCAGTATTTT
CDR3 protein: CASSMDDFTDTQYF

D gene: .
J gene: TRBJ2-7
clone size: .
V gene: TRBV2
CDR3 DNA: TGTGCCAGTTCGGGGGGCCTCTACGAGCAGTACTTC
CDR3 protein: CASSGGLYEQYF

D gene: .
J gene: TRBJ2-4
clone size: .
V gene: TRBV9
CDR3 DNA: TGTGCCAGCAGCGGGCGGGCCTCCTTCGACAAAAACATTCAGTACTTC
CDR3 protein: CASSGRASFDKNIQYF

D gene: .
J gene: TRBJ1-2
clone size: .
V gene: TRBV20-1
CDR3 DNA: TGCAGTGGGTATGAGAACTATGGCTACACCTTC
CDR3 protein: CSGYENYGYTF

D gene: TRBD1
J gene: TRBJ1-1
clone size: .
V gene: TRBV7-8
CDR3 DNA: TGTGCCAGCAGCTTGGCCCCTTGGGACAGGGGAAACACTGAAGCTTTCTTT
CDR3 protein: CASSLAPWDRGNTEAFF

D gene: .
J gene: TRBJ1-2
clone size: .
V gene: TRBV2
CDR3 DNA: TGTGCCAACGGGATAGGGGAATTGAAGAGTGGCTACACCTTC
CDR3 protein: CANGIGELKSGYTF

D gene: .
J gene: TRBJ1-1
clone size: .
V gene: TRBV3-1/TRBV3-2
CDR3 DNA: TGTGCCAGCAGCCAAGAAATTCGGGCTTTCTTT
CDR3 protein: CASSQEIRAFF

D gene: .
J gene: TRBJ1-1
clone size: .
V gene: TRBV2
CDR3 DNA: TGTGCCAGCAGGCGGGAATCGGGGAACACTGAAGCTTTCTTT
CDR3 protein: CASRRESGNTEAFF

D gene: TRBD1
J gene: TRBJ1-5
clone size: .
V gene: TRBV6-5
CDR3 DNA: TGTGCCAGCAACAACAGGGGTGGTCAGCCCCAGCATTTT
CDR3 protein: CASNNRGGQPQHF

D gene: .
J gene: TRBJ2-5
clone size: .
V gene: TRBV9
CDR3 DNA: TGTGCCAGCAGCCTCCAGGAAGGGGAGACCCAGTACTTC
CDR3 protein: CASSLQEGETQYF

D gene: .
J gene: TRBJ1-5
clone size: .
V gene: TRBV5-1
CDR3 DNA: TGCGCCAGCAGCTTGGGAGCCGAATTCAATCAGCCCCAGCATTTT
CDR3 protein: CASSLGAEFNQPQHF

D gene: .
J gene: TRBJ2-3
clone size: .
V gene: TRBV6-6
CDR3 DNA: TGTGCCAGCAGTTACGATGGGGACTTTAGCACAGATACGCAGTATTTT
CDR3 protein: CASSYDGDFSTDTQYF

D gene: .
J gene: TRBJ1-3
clone size: .
V gene: TRBV9
CDR3 DNA: TGTGCCAGCAGCGACCGAAACACCATATATTTT
CDR3 protein: CASSDRNTIYF

D gene: TRBD1
J gene: TRBJ2-2
clone size: .
V gene: TRBV5-1
CDR3 DNA: TGCGCCAGCAGCCAGCCCGGGACAGGGATCGGGGAGCTGTTTTTT
CDR3 protein: CASSQPGTGIGELFF

D gene: TRBD2
J gene: TRBJ2-3
clone size: .
V gene: TRBV4-3
CDR3 DNA: TGCGCCAGCAGCCAAGCCCCTAGCGGGGGGTTCACAGATACGCAGTATTTT
CDR3 protein: CASSQAPSGGFTDTQYF

D gene: TRBD1
J gene: TRBJ1-2
clone size: .
V gene: TRBV7-8
CDR3 DNA: TGTGCCAGCAGCCGCGACAGGGAGCATGGCTACACCTTC
CDR3 protein: CASSRDREHGYTF